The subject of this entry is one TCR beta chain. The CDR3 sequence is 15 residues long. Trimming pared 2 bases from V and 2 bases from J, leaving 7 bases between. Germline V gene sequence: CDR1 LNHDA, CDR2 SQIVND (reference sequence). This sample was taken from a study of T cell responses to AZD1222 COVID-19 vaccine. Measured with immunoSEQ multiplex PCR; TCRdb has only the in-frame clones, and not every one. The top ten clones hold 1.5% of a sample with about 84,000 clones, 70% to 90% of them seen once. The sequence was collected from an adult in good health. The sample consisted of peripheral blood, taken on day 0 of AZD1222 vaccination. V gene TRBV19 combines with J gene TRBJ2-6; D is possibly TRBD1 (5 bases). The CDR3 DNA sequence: TGTGCCAGTAGTATATGGGGCGCTGGGGCCAACGTCCTGACTTTC. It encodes CASSIWGAGANVLTF.